The 6 T cell receptor beta chains presented below share a single source sample, sequenced in a study of T cells in women clearing cervical HPV infection. Here immunoSEQ multiplex PCR was the method, and the copy in TCRdb shows in-frame clones only, minus some. Across around 48,000 clones, the top ten clones capture around 1.5% of the sample. The sample was blood buffy coat. The receptors come from a woman aged 18 to 75 with a cervical HPV16 infection that either progressed to CIN3+ or cleared (not recorded which).

To note about this clone: The CDR3 end falls 3 residues outside the read, so it is completed with the germline J gene. This sequence joins TRBV7-9 and TRBJ2-1, with D perhaps matching TRBD1 (5 bases). From germline, CDR1 is SEHNR and CDR2 FQNEAQ (reference sequence). CDR3 length: 15 amino acids. V lost 7 bases and J lost 9, with 22 bases in between. The CDR3 reads CASTPPRDSNSEQFF. The CDR3 DNA, read in part, is TGTGCCAGCACCCCACCAAGAGACAGTAATAGTGAG.

CDR3 DNA (partial): TGCGCCAGCAGCTTGGAGGCAGGTAATCAGCCC. Translated: CASSLEAGNQP. The entire CDR3 protein reads CASSLEAGNQPQHF. This chain uses TRBV5-1 with TRBJ1-5, with D uncertain. The CDR3 end lies 3 residues beyond the end of the read and is filled in from the germline J gene. Germline CDR1 is SGHRS and CDR2 is YFSETQ. V lost 0 bases, J lost 4 bases, and 8 bases lay in between. This CDR3 spans 14 amino acids.

Note on this clone: The observed sequence ends 3 residues before the CDR3 terminus, with the missing tail filled in from the germline J gene. The chain has TRBV7-9 and TRBJ2-3; D may be TRBD1 (6 bases). The V and J ends lost 1 base and 2 bases respectively, with 10 bases between them. CDR1 is SEHNR and CDR2 is FQNEAQ in the germline V gene (reference sequence). This CDR3 has 15 residues. Incomplete CDR3 DNA: TGTGCCAGCAGCTTAGGGGACACCGTCACAGATACG. Residues: CASSLGDTVTDT. The whole CDR3 sequence is CASSLGDTVTDTQYF.

A word on this clone: The read ends 3 residues before the CDR3 terminus; that terminus is restored from the germline J gene. The chain uses TRBV20-1 and TRBJ2-7; tentative D call: TRBD2 (6 bases). The CDR3 runs 12 residues. Trimming took off 1 base at V and 5 bases at J, with 9 bases between the two ends. Germline V CDR1 and CDR2: DFQATT, SNEGSKA (reference sequence). The CDR3 is CSARGGGDEQYF. The CDR3 DNA, read in part, is TGCAGTGCTAGAGGCGGCGGGGACGAG.

Details on this clone: The CDR3 goes on 3 residues after the read ends, and that part is filled in from the germline J gene. This chain connects TRBV7-9 to TRBJ2-5, with D possibly being TRBD1 (6 bases). The CDR3 is made up of 14 amino acids. Germline CDR1 and CDR2: SEHNR and FQNEAQ (reference sequence). Trimming took 6 bases from V and 0 from J, leaving 11 bases between them. CDR3 protein: CASRKTGYQETQYF. Incomplete CDR3 DNA: TGTGCCAGCAGGAAAACAGGGTACCAAGAGACC.

Regarding this clone: The read terminates 3 residues ahead of where the CDR3 ends, so the germline J gene completes it. This chain connects TRBV20-1 to TRBJ2-1; TRBD2 matches 11 bases. The CDR3 has 14 residues. V lost 5 bases to trimming and J lost 8 bases; unmatched junction nucleotides: 8. Germline CDR1 is DFQATT and CDR2 is SNEGSKA (reference sequence). The CDR3 DNA, read in part, is TGCAGTGCTGTTCCTAGCGGGGGGTTCTATGAG. Translated: CSAVPSGGFYE. The entire CDR3 protein is CSAVPSGGFYEQFF.